This T cell receptor beta chain was retrieved from a study of T cell changes during pregnancy in multiple sclerosis. The repertoire was sequenced with immunoSEQ multiplex PCR; TCRdb's copy has only in-frame clones and lacks some. The sample includes about 81,000 clones, about 94% seen only once; the top ten take 2% to 3%. The receptor's source is a female donor with multiple sclerosis, enrolled in a pregnancy study. Sequenced material: peripheral blood, taken in the third trimester of pregnancy.

The CDR3 nucleotides read TGTGCCATCAGGGGACAGGGTCCCTATGGCTACACCTTC. Protein: CAIRGQGPYGYTF. The chain couples TRBV10-3 to TRBJ1-2, with TRBD1 matching 9 bases. Trimming cost V 6 bases and J 4 bases; bases outside gene matches: 3. CDR3 length: 13 amino acids. From germline, CDR1 is ENHRY and CDR2 SYGVKD.